The sequence of this T cell receptor (beta chain) was determined in a study of blood T cell repertoires in COVID-19 (dated by TCRdb to 2018 to 2021). With regard to the full study: Samples from collaborators originated in the United States, Italy and Spain and spanned both the acute and convalescent phases of COVID-19. The prospective study material was composed of cDNA or gDNA derived from T cells, B-cell-depleted T cells, or PBMCs. Subjects who had been exposed to COVID-19, were actively infected with it, or had recovered from it provided the deeply sampled blood TCRbeta repertoires that made up the dataset. The repertoires were made available in a free public database intended to serve as a resource for research on the immune response to SARS-CoV-2. Samples came from the ongoing ImmuneRACE study (first 160 participants) plus 1,254 subjects from 6 global collaborators. A de-identified subject ID, COVID-19 status, age in years and sex were almost always included in the sample metadata. Where available, HLA class I and class II types were taken from metadata supplied by the sample provider and were not determined by assay-based typing.

A note on this clone: Its antigen is unknown. Per-nucleotide qualities are absent, and no much larger clonotype sits a single base away.

Whole blood was collected in K2EDTA tubes by collaborating institutions according to the institutions' own protocols. For TCRbeta analysis, collaborators shipped samples in one of three forms: frozen whole blood, isolated PBMCs, or DNA extracted from either of those sample types. Results the study describes overall, beyond this receptor: Clinical and demographic metadata were provided uncurated, with the amount varying by source and participant.

The CDR3 sequence holds 14 residues, the cysteine and phenylalanine included. The read is trimmed to its CDR3 DNA, 42 bases read in frame from base 1. CDR1 LGHDT and CDR2 YNNKEL are derived from the germline V gene (reference sequence). Between the V and J ends, shortened by 1 base and 5 bases respectively, the junction contains 8 bases. The immunoSEQ Assay, a bias-controlled multiplex PCR, was used to amplify TCRbeta CDR3 regions from genomic DNA. As for how the authors treated the data: The number of nucleated cells in each sample was estimated by amplification of reference gene primers within the assay. To quantify the absolute abundance of each unique TCRbeta CDR3 rearrangement, sequence reads were collapsed and filtered. For each sample, productive Simpson clonality was calculated as the square root of Simpson's diversity index over productive rearrangements. Held by TCRdb, this immuneACCESS table contains in-frame sequences only and omits some clones. Under half of the omission traces to an unresolved V gene where checked; the cause of the rest is unknown. The V and J calls and clone size were taken over from that table, and D and trimming were inferred from the DNA. This sample is represented by roughly 140,000 clones; around 84% of them were singletons. Together, the top ten hold more than 4% of the sample.

In this chain, TRBV3-1 (or the pseudogene TRBV3-2) is recombined with TRBJ2-2; confidence is insufficient to name the D gene. The TCR originated in a woman in her forties or fifties with acute or convalescent COVID-19. Sequenced material: peripheral blood. The nucleotide sequence is given as TGTGCCAGCAGCCAAGGACTCTTAACCGGGGAGCTGTTTTTT. This codes for CASSQGLLTGELFF.